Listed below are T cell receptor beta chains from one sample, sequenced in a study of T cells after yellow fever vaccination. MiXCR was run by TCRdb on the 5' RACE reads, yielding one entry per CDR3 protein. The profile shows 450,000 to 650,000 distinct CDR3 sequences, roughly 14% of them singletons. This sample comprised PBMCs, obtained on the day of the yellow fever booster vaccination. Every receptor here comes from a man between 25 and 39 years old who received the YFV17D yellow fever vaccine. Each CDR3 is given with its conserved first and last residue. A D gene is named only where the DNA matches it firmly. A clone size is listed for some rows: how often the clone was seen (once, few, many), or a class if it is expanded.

CDR3 protein: CASSIRPGTDTYEQYF
CDR3 DNA: TGTGCCAGCAGCATTCGTCCCGGGACGGATACCTACGAGCAGTACTTC
V gene: TRBV7-9
D gene: .
clone size: few
J gene: TRBJ2-7

CDR3 protein: CASSTTDGSNQPQHF
CDR3 DNA: TGTGCCAGCAGTACCACAGACGGGAGCAATCAGCCCCAGCATTTT
V gene: TRBV2
D gene: .
clone size: few
J gene: TRBJ1-5

CDR3 protein: CASSLSREHEQYF
CDR3 DNA: TGCGCCAGCAGCTTGTCGCGGGAGCACGAGCAGTACTTC
V gene: TRBV5-1
D gene: TRBD2
clone size: few
J gene: TRBJ2-7

CDR3 protein: CASSSRQQANYGYTF
CDR3 DNA: TGTGCCAGCAGTTCCCGCCAACAAGCTAACTATGGCTACACCTTC
V gene: TRBV6-2/TRBV6-3
D gene: .
clone size: .
J gene: TRBJ1-2

CDR3 protein: CASSPKISGTSSYNEQFF
CDR3 DNA: TGCGCCAGCAGCCCGAAGATTAGCGGGACGAGCTCCTACAATGAGCAGTTCTTC
V gene: TRBV4-3
D gene: TRBD2
clone size: few
J gene: TRBJ2-1

CDR3 protein: CASSLSAKAGPYF
CDR3 DNA: TGTGCCAGCAGTTTAAGCGCGAAGGCGGGTCCGTACTTC
V gene: TRBV28
D gene: .
clone size: few
J gene: TRBJ2-7

CDR3 protein: CSARDPGTLYNEQFF
CDR3 DNA: TGCAGTGCTAGAGATCCCGGGACGCTCTACAATGAGCAGTTCTTC
V gene: TRBV20-1
D gene: .
clone size: .
J gene: TRBJ2-1

CDR3 protein: CASKARSYEQFF
CDR3 DNA: TGTGCCAGTAAGGCGCGATCCTATGAGCAGTTCTTC
V gene: TRBV19
D gene: .
clone size: .
J gene: TRBJ2-1

CDR3 protein: CASSLAWGEKLFF
CDR3 DNA: TGTGCCAGCAGCTTAGCGTGGGGTGAAAAACTGTTTTTT
V gene: TRBV7-2
D gene: .
clone size: .
J gene: TRBJ1-4

CDR3 protein: CASSLVSAGVQFF
CDR3 DNA: TGTGCCAGCAGCTTAGTCAGTGCCGGCGTTCAGTTCTTC
V gene: TRBV7-9
D gene: .
clone size: few
J gene: TRBJ2-1

CDR3 protein: CASSPSGGAYNEQFF
CDR3 DNA: TGTGCCAGCAGCCCCTCCGGGGGGGCCTACAATGAGCAGTTCTTC
V gene: TRBV12-3/TRBV12-4
D gene: TRBD2
clone size: many
J gene: TRBJ2-1

CDR3 protein: CASSTMDALYF
CDR3 DNA: TGTGCCAGCAGTACGATGGACGCCCTTTACTTC
V gene: TRBV12-3/TRBV12-4
D gene: .
clone size: few
J gene: TRBJ2-5

CDR3 protein: CASSQELVGGPSTF
CDR3 DNA: TGTGCCAGCAGCCAAGAATTGGTCGGAGGGCCCTCAACGTTC
V gene: TRBV14
D gene: .
clone size: few
J gene: TRBJ2-1

CDR3 protein: CASGRARSEQFF
CDR3 DNA: TGCGCCAGCGGCCGAGCACGAAGTGAGCAGTTCTTC
V gene: TRBV4-1
D gene: .
clone size: .
J gene: TRBJ2-1

CDR3 protein: CASSDGGDEQFF
CDR3 DNA: TGTGCCAGCAGCGACGGGGGGGATGAGCAGTTCTTC
V gene: TRBV12-3/TRBV12-4
D gene: TRBD2
clone size: few
J gene: TRBJ2-1

CDR3 protein: CAISESPREQYF
CDR3 DNA: TGTGCCATCAGTGAATCTCCCCGTGAGCAGTACTTC
V gene: TRBV10-3
D gene: .
clone size: .
J gene: TRBJ2-7

CDR3 protein: CASSSRLGAVGDLAGSKDEQYF
CDR3 DNA: TGTGCCAGCAGCTCCAGGTTGGGGGCAGTGGGTGACCTAGCGGGATCAAAGGACGAGCAGTACTTC
V gene: TRBV7-1
D gene: TRBD2
clone size: .
J gene: TRBJ2-7

CDR3 protein: CASSHQGGNEKLFF
CDR3 DNA: TGTGCCAGCAGCCATCAGGGCGGGAATGAAAAACTGTTTTTT
V gene: TRBV3-1
D gene: .
clone size: .
J gene: TRBJ1-4

CDR3 protein: CSSWAFTLGEQFF
CDR3 DNA: TGCAGCTCGTGGGCTTTCACCCTCGGGGAGCAGTTCTTC
V gene: TRBV29-1
D gene: .
clone size: .
J gene: TRBJ2-1

CDR3 protein: CATSRVRGEQFF
CDR3 DNA: TGTGCCACCAGCAGAGTAAGGGGTGAGCAGTTCTTC
V gene: TRBV15
D gene: .
clone size: .
J gene: TRBJ2-1

CDR3 protein: CASSWTSGTDTQYF
CDR3 DNA: TGTGCCAGCAGTTGGACTAGCGGCACAGATACGCAGTATTTT
V gene: TRBV7-2
D gene: TRBD2
clone size: few
J gene: TRBJ2-3

CDR3 protein: CAISESGKGQETQYF
CDR3 DNA: TGTGCCATCAGTGAATCCGGGAAGGGTCAAGAGACCCAGTACTTC
V gene: TRBV10-3
D gene: .
clone size: few
J gene: TRBJ2-5